The 30 T cell receptor beta chains listed next were all sequenced from one sample in a study of blood T cell repertoires in COVID-19. The protocol was immunoSEQ multiplex PCR, while the TCRdb copy is restricted to in-frame clones and leaves out a portion. This sample carries about 75,000 clones, 84% of them seen once, and the ten largest clones take about 22%. Sequencing input: peripheral blood. The receptors come from a woman in her forties or fifties with acute or convalescent COVID-19.

V usage is TRBV4-3 and J usage is TRBJ2-1, with D hard to call. V lost 4 bases to trimming and J lost 8 bases, with 12 bases between them. CDR1 is LGHNA, CDR2 YSLEER, per germline. The CDR3 has 13 amino acids. The CDR3 DNA reads as TGCGCCAGCAGCCCTGGGCCCCTCTATGAGCAGTTCTTC. Translated, it gives CASSPGPLYEQFF.

This clone appeared a single time. The genes are TRBV29-1 and TRBJ1-2, with 8 bases aligning to TRBD1. The germline V gene has CDR1 SQVTM and CDR2 ANQGSEA. The V and J ends lost 6 bases and 0 bases, in that order; junction bases with no gene match: 9. The CDR3 runs 15 residues. Here the CDR3 DNA reads TGCAGCGTCACGACAGGGGAATTGGCTAACTATGGCTACACCTTC. It translates to CSVTTGELANYGYTF.

V and J are TRBV7-2 and TRBJ2-1; TRBD2 matches 8 bases. This CDR3 region has 17 residues. Germline V gene lookup returns CDR1 SGHTA and CDR2 FQGNSA. Germline trimming cut 2 bases from V and 3 bases from J; bases unmatched to any gene: 9. The DNA for the CDR3 is TGTGCCAGCAGCTTAATGTTGACGGGGGGGCACTACAATGAGCAGTTCTTC. Its translation is CASSLMLTGGHYNEQFF.

The DNA of the CDR3 is TGTGCCAGCAGCCACCCGGGGTTAGCCAAAAACATTCAGTACTTC. Amino acid sequence: CASSHPGLAKNIQYF. This chain links TRBV3-1 (or the pseudogene TRBV3-2) with TRBJ2-4; TRBD2 is a possible D gene (5 bases). The V and J ends lost 3 bases and 0 bases respectively, with 9 bases between them. This CDR3 comprises 15 residues. Germline V gene data show CDR1 as LGHDT and CDR2 as YNNKEL (reference sequence).

The chain combines TRBV7-2 with TRBJ1-3; D is unresolved. Germline CDR1 reads SGHTA; CDR2 reads FQGNSA. The CDR3 has 15 amino acids. V lost 2 bases and J 4 bases, leaving 12 bases between the germline ends. DNA of the CDR3: TGTGCCAGCAGCTTACTCCTCCCGACAGGAAACACCATATATTTT. It translates to CASSLLLPTGNTIYF.

The chain is built from TRBV18 and TRBJ2-7, with D uncertain. The germline V gene encodes CDR1 KGHSH and CDR2 LQKENI. V shed 4 bases and J shed 6 bases, with 10 bases lying between them. The CDR3 is 12 residues long. Here the CDR3 reads CASSRATSEQYF. For the CDR3, the DNA is TGTGCCAGCTCACGCGCTACGTCCGAGCAGTACTTC.

The chain employs TRBV12-5 and TRBJ2-3; D gene uncertain. Germline assignment: CDR1 LGHNT and CDR2 FRNRAP. The V gene lost 0 bases and the J gene lost 0 bases, with 16 bases spanning the gap. The CDR3 loop spans 18 amino acids. As DNA, the CDR3 is TGTGCTAGTGGTTTGGTAACGCGGTGGCCACCTAGCACAGATACGCAGTATTTT. This sequence encodes CASGLVTRWPPSTDTQYF.

The chain couples TRBV2 to TRBJ1-4; D gene uncertain. This CDR3 is built from 12 residues. The germline gives CDR1 SNHLY, CDR2 FYNNEI. V was shortened by 5 bases and J by 10 bases, with 11 bases between the two germline ends. The chain's CDR3 is CASSPNVRKLFF. In DNA form, the CDR3 reads TGTGCCAGCAGTCCTAATGTGCGAAAACTGTTTTTT.

This clone was seen more than once but under ten times. The rearrangement uses TRBV10-3 and TRBJ2-7; 7 bases map to TRBD2. J lost 2 bases, V lost 0 bases, and 7 bases had no gene match. In germline, CDR1 is ENHRY, CDR2 SYGVKD. The CDR3 runs to 16 residues. CDR3 in DNA: TGTGCCATCAGTGAGTCGATTGCGGGAGCCCCCTACGAGCAGTACTTC. It translates to CAISESIAGAPYEQYF.

The rearrangement uses TRBV7-3 and TRBJ2-3, with 7 bases matching TRBD2. V was pared by 5 bases and J by 6 bases, with 8 bases of the junction left unmatched. From germline, CDR1 is SGHTA and CDR2 FQGTGA. The CDR3 spans 14 residues. The CDR3 loop is CASSHSGFGDTQYF. The CDR3 DNA reads as TGTGCCAGCAGCCATAGCGGGTTCGGTGATACGCAGTATTTT.

In nucleotides, the CDR3 is TGTGCCAGCATTCCCTCAGGGAACACTGAAGCTTTCTTT. Translated, it gives CASIPSGNTEAFF. The chain carries TRBV28 and TRBJ1-1, with D unclear. Trimming removed 7 bases from V and 1 base from J, with 10 bases in between. CDR3 length: 13 amino acids. Germline V CDR1 and CDR2: MDHEN, SYDVKM.

This clone was counted a single time. CDR3 sequence reads: CASSTGQGSLNEQFF. CDR3 sequence (DNA): TGTGCCAGCAGTACCGGACAGGGAAGTTTGAATGAGCAGTTCTTC. The chain couples TRBV6-5 to TRBJ2-1, with 8 bases lining up with TRBD1. The CDR3 sequence is 15 residues long. The germline V gene has CDR1 MNHEY and CDR2 SVGAGI. The trim removed 5 bases at V and 7 bases at J, leaving 10 bases unmatched.

The chain couples TRBV9 to TRBJ1-2; D is possibly TRBD1 (6 bases). Germline loops: CDR1 SGDLS, CDR2 YYNGEE. The CDR3 runs to 15 residues. V was pared by 1 base and J by 6 bases, with 16 bases between. Written as DNA, the CDR3 is TGTGCCAGCAGCGTATCGCCTCAGGGGATCGATGGCTACACCTTC. It specifies CASSVSPQGIDGYTF.

V and J are TRBV20-1 and TRBJ2-2; D perhaps matches TRBD2 (6 bases). This CDR3 is 15 amino acids long. The V gene lost 3 bases and the J gene lost 3 bases, with 14 bases spanning the gap. Germline V gives CDR1 DFQATT, CDR2 SNEGSKA (reference sequence). The CDR3 region has the DNA TGCAGTGCTAGTTCTAGTTTAGCGGACACCGGGGAGCTGTTTTTT. Translation gives CSASSSLADTGELFF.

V gene TRBV7-9 combines with J gene TRBJ2-2, with 9 positions matching TRBD1. The germline V gene encodes CDR1 SEHNR and CDR2 FQNEAQ (reference sequence). The CDR3 loop spans 14 amino acids. J gave up 7 bases and V 6 bases, and 6 bases lay outside the gene matches. The CDR3 region is CASRSTGGDGELFF. In nucleotides, the CDR3 is TGTGCCAGCAGGTCCACAGGGGGCGACGGGGAGCTGTTTTTT.

The chain combines TRBV5-4 with TRBJ2-2; D not certain. Germline-derived CDR1 and CDR2 are SGHNT and YYREEE (reference sequence). The V gene lost 4 bases and the J gene lost 3 bases, with 4 bases spanning the gap. The CDR3 runs 12 residues. As DNA, the CDR3 is TGTGCCAGCAGCAGCTACACCGGGGAGCTGTTTTTT. Encoded protein: CASSSYTGELFF.

The CDR3 reads CASSLRHNSQGNNSPLHF. CDR3 nucleotides: TGTGCCAGCAGTCTCCGGCACAACTCCCAGGGAAATAATTCACCCCTCCACTTT. The chain employs TRBV27 and TRBJ1-6; TRBD1 might be the D (5 bases). The CDR3 has 18 residues. Germline V lookup: CDR1 MNHEY, CDR2 SMNVEV (reference sequence). V lost 5 bases to trimming and J lost 5 bases, with 22 bases between them.

V and J are TRBV30 and TRBJ2-2, with D perhaps matching TRBD2 (5 bases). CDR1 and CDR2 from the germline V gene are GTSNPN and SVGIG (reference sequence). V lost 7 bases and J lost 4, with 7 bases in between. The CDR3 spans 11 residues. CDR3 loop: CALSGTGELFF. CDR3 nucleotide sequence: TGTGCCTTGAGCGGCACCGGGGAGCTGTTTTTT.

This chain's CDR3 is CASSLSSQGANQPQHF. CDR3 coding DNA: TGTGCCAGCAGTTTATCAAGCCAGGGGGCCAATCAGCCCCAGCATTTT. The V gene is TRBV27, the J gene TRBJ1-5; the match to TRBD1 covers 8 bases. Germline values: CDR1 MNHEY, CDR2 SMNVEV (reference sequence). CDR3 length: 16 residues. Trimming took 0 bases from V and 3 from J; bases not matched to a gene: 4.

This chain joins TRBV5-6 and TRBJ1-1; the D gene is possibly TRBD1 (5 bases). V was trimmed by 4 bases and J by 9 bases, leaving 16 bases between them. CDR1 SGHDT and CDR2 YYEEEE come from the germline V gene. CDR3 length: 13 residues. CDR3 sequence reads: CASSQQGAVQAFF. DNA for the CDR3: TGTGCCAGCAGCCAGCAAGGGGCAGTACAAGCTTTCTTT.

The chain combines TRBV19 with TRBJ1-5; D perhaps matches TRBD1 (5 bases). The ends were cut back, 1 base at V and 5 bases at J, with 15 bases in the middle. CDR1 is LNHDA, CDR2 SQIVND, per germline (reference sequence). The CDR3 runs to 16 residues. The DNA of the CDR3 is TGTGCCAGTAGTATAGGGTGGGGCCAGTCTCATCAGCCCCAGCATTTT. The encoded protein is CASSIGWGQSHQPQHF. The full variable domain, in which reference TRBV19 and TRBJ1-5 provide the parts outside the CDR3, is DGGITQSPKYLFRKEGQNVTLSCEQNLNHDAMYWYRQDPGQGLRLIYYSQIVNDFQKGDIAEGYSVSREKKESFPLTVTSAQKNPTAFYLCASSIGWGQSHQPQHFGDGTRLSIL.

The V gene is TRBV5-1, the J gene TRBJ2-7, with D possibly being TRBD1 (5 bases). The CDR3 runs 14 residues. V was pared by 0 bases and J by 3 bases, with 10 bases between. Germline V gene sequence: CDR1 SGHRS, CDR2 YFSETQ. CDR3 residues: CASSLASDSYEQYF. DNA of the CDR3: TGCGCCAGCAGCTTGGCGTCCGACAGCTACGAGCAGTACTTC.

The rearrangement links TRBV11-2 to TRBJ2-7; weak D call: TRBD2 (5 bases). The ends were cut back, 8 bases at V and 7 bases at J, with 18 bases in the middle. Looked up from germline, CDR1 is SGHAT and CDR2 is FQNNGV. This CDR3 region has 13 residues. The DNA for the CDR3 is TGTGCCAGCCGATCGACCCGCAGGAGGGAGCAGTACTTC. This codes for CASRSTRRREQYF.

The chain carries TRBV19 and TRBJ2-7; TRBD2 matches 8 bases. J gave up 0 bases and V 0 bases, and 4 bases lay outside the gene matches. In germline, CDR1 is LNHDA, CDR2 SQIVND (reference sequence). CDR3 size: 16 residues. The CDR3 DNA sequence: TGTGCCAGTAGTATAGATGGCGGGGGGACCTCCTACGAGCAGTACTTC. This encodes CASSIDGGGTSYEQYF.

The chain employs TRBV7-8 and TRBJ2-1; 10 bases match TRBD2. Per the germline V gene, CDR1 is SGHVS and CDR2 is FQNEAQ. CDR3 length: 16 amino acids. With V trimmed by 4 bases and J by 5 bases, 8 bases remained unmatched. This chain's CDR3 is CASSYLGLAADNEQFF. Written as DNA, the CDR3 is TGTGCCAGCAGCTACCTCGGACTAGCGGCAGACAATGAGCAGTTCTTC.

This chain joins TRBV7-7 and TRBJ2-2; 7 positions match TRBD1. CDR1 and CDR2 from the germline V gene are SSHAT and FNYEAQ (reference sequence). V shed 6 bases and J 4 bases; nucleotides not matched to a gene: 8. The CDR3 length is 15 residues. Written as DNA, the CDR3 is TGTGCCAGCAGTAAGGGGGCGCCGGGCACCGGGGAGCTGTTTTTT. It translates to CASSKGAPGTGELFF.

The rearrangement uses TRBV19 and TRBJ1-5; perhaps TRBD1 as D (6 bases). The CDR3 loop spans 16 amino acids. The V gene's germline CDR1 is LNHDA and CDR2 SQIVND (reference sequence). With 1 base removed from V and 4 bases from J, the gap between germline ends came to 14 bases. This chain's CDR3 is CASSIAPGQGNQPQHF. The CDR3 DNA reads as TGTGCCAGTAGTATAGCTCCGGGACAAGGAAATCAGCCCCAGCATTTT.

This clone was observed a few times. The V gene is TRBV11-1, the J gene TRBJ2-1; 10 bases agree with TRBD2. Germline-derived CDR1 and CDR2 are SGHAT and FQDESV (reference sequence). The CDR3 runs to 15 residues. Unmatched junction bases numbered 5, after V lost 5 bases and J lost 4 bases. This CDR3 is CASSQRTSGYNEQFF. The CDR3 nucleotides read TGTGCCAGCAGCCAACGGACTAGCGGTTACAATGAGCAGTTCTTC.

This chain joins TRBV9 and TRBJ2-3, with D perhaps matching TRBD1 (5 bases). CDR1 and CDR2 from the germline V gene are SGDLS and YYNGEE. Trimming removed 0 bases at V and 1 base at J, with 12 bases between. The CDR3 sequence is 16 residues long. The CDR3: CASSVGQGVGTDTQYF. The CDR3 DNA reads TGTGCCAGCAGCGTAGGTCAAGGGGTCGGCACAGATACGCAGTATTTT.

This clone was seen a few times. The chain uses TRBV9 and TRBJ2-3; the match to TRBD2 covers 7 bases. The CDR3 is 15 residues long. V shed 4 bases and J 3 bases; nucleotides not matched to a gene: 8. CDR1 SGDLS and CDR2 YYNGEE come from the germline V gene. The CDR3 DNA follows: TGTGCCAGCAGCACGGGCCACGGGGGGACAGATACGCAGTATTTT. Its protein product is CASSTGHGGTDTQYF.